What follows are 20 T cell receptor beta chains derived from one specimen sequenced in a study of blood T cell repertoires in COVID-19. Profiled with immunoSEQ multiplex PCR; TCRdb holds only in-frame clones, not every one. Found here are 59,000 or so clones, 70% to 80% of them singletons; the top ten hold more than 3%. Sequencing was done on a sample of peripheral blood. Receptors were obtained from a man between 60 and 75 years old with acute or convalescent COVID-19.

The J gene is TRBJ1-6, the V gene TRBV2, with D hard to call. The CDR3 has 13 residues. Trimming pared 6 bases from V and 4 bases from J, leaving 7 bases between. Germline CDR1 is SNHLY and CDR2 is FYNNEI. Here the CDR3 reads CASRGRYNSPLHF. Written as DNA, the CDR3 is TGTGCCAGCAGGGGCCGGTATAATTCACCCCTCCACTTT. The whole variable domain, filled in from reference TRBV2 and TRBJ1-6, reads EPEVTQTPSHQVTQMGQEVILRCVPISNHLYFYWYRQILGQKVEFLVSFYNNEISEKSEIFDDQFSVERPDGSNFTLKIRSTKLEDSAMYFCASRGRYNSPLHFGNGTRLTVT.

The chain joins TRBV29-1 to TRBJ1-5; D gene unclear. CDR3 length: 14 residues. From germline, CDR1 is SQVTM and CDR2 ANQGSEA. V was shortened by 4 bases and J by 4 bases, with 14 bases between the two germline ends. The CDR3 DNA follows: TGCAGCGTTGCTGCGGAGGGAGGTAATCAGCCCCAGCATTTT. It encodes CSVAAEGGNQPQHF.

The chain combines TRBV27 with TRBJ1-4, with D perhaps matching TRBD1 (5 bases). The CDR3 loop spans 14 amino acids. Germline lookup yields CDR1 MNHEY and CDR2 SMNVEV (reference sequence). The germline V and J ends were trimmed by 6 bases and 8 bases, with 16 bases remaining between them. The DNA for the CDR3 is TGTGCCAGCAGGAATAATCAAAGGGGAGAAAAACTGTTTTTT. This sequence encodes CASRNNQRGEKLFF.

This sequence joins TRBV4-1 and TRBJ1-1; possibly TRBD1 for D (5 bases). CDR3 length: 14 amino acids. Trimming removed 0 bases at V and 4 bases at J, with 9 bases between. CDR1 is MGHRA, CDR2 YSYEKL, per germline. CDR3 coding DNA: TGCGCCAGCAGCCAAGAGGCACAGGTCACTGAAGCTTTCTTT. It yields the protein CASSQEAQVTEAFF.

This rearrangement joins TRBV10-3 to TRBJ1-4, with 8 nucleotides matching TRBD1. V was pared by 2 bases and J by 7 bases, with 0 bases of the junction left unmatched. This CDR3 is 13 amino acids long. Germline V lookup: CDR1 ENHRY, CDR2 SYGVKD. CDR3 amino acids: CAISEGQGEKLFF. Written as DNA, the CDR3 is TGTGCCATCAGTGAGGGACAGGGTGAAAAACTGTTTTTT.

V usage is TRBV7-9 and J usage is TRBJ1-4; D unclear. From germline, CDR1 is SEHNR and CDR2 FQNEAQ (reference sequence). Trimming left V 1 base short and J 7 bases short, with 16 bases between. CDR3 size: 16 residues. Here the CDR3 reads CASSLGEAGAVEKLFF. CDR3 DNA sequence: TGTGCCAGCAGCTTAGGAGAAGCAGGCGCCGTTGAAAAACTGTTTTTT.

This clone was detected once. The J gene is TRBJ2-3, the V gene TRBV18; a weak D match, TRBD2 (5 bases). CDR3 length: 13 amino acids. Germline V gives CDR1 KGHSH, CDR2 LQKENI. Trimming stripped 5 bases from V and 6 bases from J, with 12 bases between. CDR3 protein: CASSTLSVDTQYF. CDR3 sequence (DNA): TGTGCCAGCTCAACCCTTAGCGTGGATACGCAGTATTTT.

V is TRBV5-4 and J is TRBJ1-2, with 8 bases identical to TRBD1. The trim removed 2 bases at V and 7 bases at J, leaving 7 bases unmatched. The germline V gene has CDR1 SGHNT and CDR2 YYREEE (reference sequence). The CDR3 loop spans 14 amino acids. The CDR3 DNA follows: TGTGCCAGCAGCTTCCCAGGGGGCCTGGCTGGCTACACCTTC. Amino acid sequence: CASSFPGGLAGYTF.

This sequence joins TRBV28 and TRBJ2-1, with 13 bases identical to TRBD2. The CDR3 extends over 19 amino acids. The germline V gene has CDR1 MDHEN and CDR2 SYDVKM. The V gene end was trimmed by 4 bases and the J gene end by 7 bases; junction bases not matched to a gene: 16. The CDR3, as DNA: TGTGCCAGCAGTTCTTGGACTAGCGGGAGAAGTGGGAGGTCAAATGAGCAGTTCTTC. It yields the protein CASSSWTSGRSGRSNEQFF.

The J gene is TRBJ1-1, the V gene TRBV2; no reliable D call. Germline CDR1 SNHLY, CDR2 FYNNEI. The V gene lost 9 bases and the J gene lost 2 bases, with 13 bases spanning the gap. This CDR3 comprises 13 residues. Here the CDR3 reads CASHGQVNTEAFF. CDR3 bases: TGTGCCAGTCACGGTCAGGTTAACACTGAAGCTTTCTTT. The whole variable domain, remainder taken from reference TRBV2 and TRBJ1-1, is EPEVTQTPSHQVTQMGQEVILRCVPISNHLYFYWYRQILGQKVEFLVSFYNNEISEKSEIFDDQFSVERPDGSNFTLKIRSTKLEDSAMYFCASHGQVNTEAFFGQGTRLTVV.

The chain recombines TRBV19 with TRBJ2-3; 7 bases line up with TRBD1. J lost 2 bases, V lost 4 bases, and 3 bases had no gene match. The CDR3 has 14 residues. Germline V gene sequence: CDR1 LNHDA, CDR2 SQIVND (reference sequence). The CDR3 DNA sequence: TGTGCCAGTAGTAACAGGGGCGACACAGATACGCAGTATTTT. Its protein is CASSNRGDTDTQYF.

DNA for the CDR3: TGTGCTAGTGGTTTTTTCGTCTTCGGGACAGGGCAGAACACTGAAGCTTTCTTT. This encodes CASGFFVFGTGQNTEAFF. The V gene is TRBV12-5, the J gene TRBJ1-1; 9 bases agree with TRBD1. CDR3 length equals 18 residues. J gave up 1 base and V 3 bases, and 12 bases lay outside the gene matches. Looked up from germline, CDR1 is LGHNT and CDR2 is FRNRAP.

The CDR3: CAWTRDRAYEQYF. CDR3 bases: TGTGCCTGGACCCGGGACAGGGCCTACGAGCAGTACTTC. V and J are TRBV30 and TRBJ2-7; TRBD1 agrees at 9 bases. The J segment lost 2 bases and the V segment lost 4 bases, leaving 3 bases of the junction unmatched. The CDR3 totals 13 residues. In germline, CDR1 is GTSNPN, CDR2 SVGIG (reference sequence).

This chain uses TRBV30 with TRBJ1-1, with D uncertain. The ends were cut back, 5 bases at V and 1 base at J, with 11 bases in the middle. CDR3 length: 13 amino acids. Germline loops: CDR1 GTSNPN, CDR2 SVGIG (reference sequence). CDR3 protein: CAWSYQENTEAFF. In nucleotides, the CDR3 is TGTGCCTGGTCCTACCAAGAGAACACTGAAGCTTTCTTT.

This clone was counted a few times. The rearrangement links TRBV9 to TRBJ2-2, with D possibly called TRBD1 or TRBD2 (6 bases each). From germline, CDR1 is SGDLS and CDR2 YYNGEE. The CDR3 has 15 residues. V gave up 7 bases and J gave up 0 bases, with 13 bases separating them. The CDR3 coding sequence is TGTGCCAGCCGCGGGACATATCCGAACACCGGGGAGCTGTTTTTT. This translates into CASRGTYPNTGELFF.

This chain's CDR3 is CASSPAQDYEQYF. The CDR3 DNA is TGTGCCAGCTCGCCCGCCCAGGACTACGAGCAGTACTTC. The gene calls are TRBV18 and TRBJ2-7; no clear D. The germline V and J ends were trimmed by 6 bases and 3 bases, with 12 bases remaining between them. Looked up from germline, CDR1 is KGHSH and CDR2 is LQKENI. The CDR3 runs 13 residues.

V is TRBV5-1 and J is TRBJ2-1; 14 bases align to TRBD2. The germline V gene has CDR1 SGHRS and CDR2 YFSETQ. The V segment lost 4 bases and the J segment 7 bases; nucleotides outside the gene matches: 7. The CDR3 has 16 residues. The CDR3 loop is CASSKTGTSGSNEQFF. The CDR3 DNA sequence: TGCGCCAGCAGCAAAACCGGGACTAGCGGGAGTAATGAGCAGTTCTTC.

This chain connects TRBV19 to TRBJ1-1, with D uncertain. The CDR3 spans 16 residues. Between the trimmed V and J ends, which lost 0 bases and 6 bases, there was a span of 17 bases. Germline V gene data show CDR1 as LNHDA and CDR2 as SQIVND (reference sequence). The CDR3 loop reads CASSIDPRVVLAEAFF. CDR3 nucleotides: TGTGCCAGTAGTATAGATCCCCGGGTGGTTCTGGCTGAAGCTTTCTTT. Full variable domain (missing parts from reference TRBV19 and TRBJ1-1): DGGITQSPKYLFRKEGQNVTLSCEQNLNHDAMYWYRQDPGQGLRLIYYSQIVNDFQKGDIAEGYSVSREKKESFPLTVTSAQKNPTAFYLCASSIDPRVVLAEAFFGQGTRLTVV.

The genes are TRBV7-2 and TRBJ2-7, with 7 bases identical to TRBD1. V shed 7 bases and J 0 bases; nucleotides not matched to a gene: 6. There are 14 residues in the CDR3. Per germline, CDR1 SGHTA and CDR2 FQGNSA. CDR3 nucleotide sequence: TGTGCCAGCAACGAAGCAGGGGGCTCCTACGAGCAGTACTTC. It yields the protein CASNEAGGSYEQYF. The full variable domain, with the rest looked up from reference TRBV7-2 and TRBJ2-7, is GAGVSQSPSNKVTEKGKDVELRCDPISGHTALYWYRQSLGQGLEFLIYFQGNSAPDKSGLPSDRFSAERTGGSVSTLTIQRTQQEDSAVYLCASNEAGGSYEQYFGPGTRLTVT.

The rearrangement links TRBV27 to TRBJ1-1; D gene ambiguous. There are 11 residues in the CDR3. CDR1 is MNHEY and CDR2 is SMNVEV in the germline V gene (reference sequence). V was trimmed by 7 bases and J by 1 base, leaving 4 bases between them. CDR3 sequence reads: CASIRNTEAFF. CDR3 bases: TGTGCCAGCATTAGGAACACTGAAGCTTTCTTT.